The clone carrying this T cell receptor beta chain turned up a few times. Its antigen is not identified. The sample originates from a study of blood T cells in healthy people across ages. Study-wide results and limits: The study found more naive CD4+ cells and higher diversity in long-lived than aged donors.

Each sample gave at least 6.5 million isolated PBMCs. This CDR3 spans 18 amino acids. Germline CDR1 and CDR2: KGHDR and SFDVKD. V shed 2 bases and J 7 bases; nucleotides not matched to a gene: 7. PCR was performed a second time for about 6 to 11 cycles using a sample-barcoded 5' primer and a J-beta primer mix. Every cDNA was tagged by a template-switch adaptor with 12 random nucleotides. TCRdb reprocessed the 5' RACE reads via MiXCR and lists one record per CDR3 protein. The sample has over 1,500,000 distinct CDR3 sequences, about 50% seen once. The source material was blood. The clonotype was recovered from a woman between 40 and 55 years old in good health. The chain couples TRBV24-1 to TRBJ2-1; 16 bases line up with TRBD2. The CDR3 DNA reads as TGTGCCACCAGTGATTCGGGGACTAGCGGGGGGGCCAGGAATGAGCAGTTCTTC. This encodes CATSDSGTSGGARNEQFF.